These 21 T cell receptor beta chains originate from one sample sequenced in a study of Ad26.COV2.S vaccination and SARS-CoV-2 variants. Treatment described: around 19 received Ad26.COV2.S at low or high dose, single or two shots; 5 received placebo; per-sample allocation not given. Samples came from day 63 after the first vaccine or placebo injection. TCRdb's copy holds only in-frame clones and misses some; the assay was immunoSEQ multiplex PCR. The sample shows approximately 280,000 clones, 87% of them seen only once. The sample consisted of peripheral blood, taken in a trial of Ad26.COV2.S vaccine versus placebo. These receptors were obtained from a person aged 18 to 59 who received the Ad26.COV2.S COVID-19 vaccine or a placebo.

The V gene is TRBV5-1, the J gene TRBJ2-3; 8 bases fit TRBD1. Losses at the gene ends were 2 bases for V and 1 base for J; bases not matched to a gene: 9. CDR1 SGHRS and CDR2 YFSETQ come from the germline V gene. CDR3 length: 17 residues. This chain's CDR3 is CASSFGRDRWGTDTQYF. CDR3 DNA sequence: TGCGCCAGCAGCTTTGGCCGGGACAGGTGGGGCACAGATACGCAGTATTTT.

This sequence joins TRBV27 and TRBJ2-2, with D unresolved. V was shortened by 0 bases and J by 7 bases, with 15 bases between the two germline ends. Per the germline V gene, CDR1 is MNHEY and CDR2 is SMNVEV (reference sequence). CDR3 length equals 16 residues. The CDR3 DNA reads TGTGCCAGCAGTTTATCTCGATCCCGGGTGAACGGGGAGCTGTTTTTT. It is translated as CASSLSRSRVNGELFF.

The chain uses TRBV5-4 and TRBJ2-3, with D perhaps matching TRBD1 or TRBD2 (5 bases each). The CDR3 runs 15 residues. In germline, CDR1 is SGHNT, CDR2 YYREEE (reference sequence). V was pared by 4 bases and J by 1 base, with 13 bases between. This CDR3 is CASSLRGEGTDTQYF. The CDR3 DNA sequence: TGTGCCAGCAGCCTGAGGGGAGAGGGCACAGATACGCAGTATTTT. The variable domain in full, with the rest retrieved from reference TRBV5-4 and TRBJ2-3, is ETGVTQSPTHLIKTRGQQVTLRCSSQSGHNTVSWYQQALGQGPQFIFQYYREEENGRGNFPPRFSGLQFPNYSSELNVNALELDDSALYLCASSLRGEGTDTQYFGPGTRLTVL.

This clone turned up a few times. The chain recombines TRBV2 with TRBJ1-2; D is undetermined. Trimming stripped 3 bases from V and 8 bases from J, with 13 bases between. From germline, CDR1 is SNHLY and CDR2 FYNNEI. This CDR3 region has 13 residues. The CDR3 here is CASSDVYGEGYTF. In DNA form, the CDR3 reads TGTGCCAGCAGTGATGTGTATGGGGAAGGCTACACCTTC.

The chain uses TRBV28 and TRBJ1-2, with D unclear. From germline, CDR1 is MDHEN and CDR2 SYDVKM. V was cut by 2 bases and J by 7 bases, with 5 bases left in between. The length of the CDR3 is 11 residues. The CDR3 is CASSLPPGYTF. The CDR3 coding sequence is TGTGCCAGCAGTTTACCGCCTGGCTACACCTTC.

The chain is built from TRBV3-1 (or the pseudogene TRBV3-2) and TRBJ1-1, with a tentative D call TRBD1 (5 bases). Trimming removed 4 bases from V and 0 bases from J, with 15 bases in between. Germline V gene sequence: CDR1 LGHDT, CDR2 YNNKEL (reference sequence). This CDR3 is built from 16 residues. CDR3 in DNA: TGTGCCAGCAGCCTCCTCACGACAGAAGTGAACACTGAAGCTTTCTTT. The encoded protein is CASSLLTTEVNTEAFF.

The J gene is TRBJ2-2, the V gene TRBV6-6, with no clear D. Trimming stripped 6 bases from V and 1 base from J, with 9 bases between. Germline values: CDR1 MNHNY, CDR2 SVGAGI (reference sequence). This CDR3 contains 14 residues. CDR3 bases: TGTGCCAGCAGCAGGACCCTGAACACCGGGGAGCTGTTTTTT. As protein: CASSRTLNTGELFF.

The rearrangement links TRBV20-1 to TRBJ2-5; maybe TRBD2 (5 bases). The germline V gene encodes CDR1 DFQATT and CDR2 SNEGSKA (reference sequence). V lost 6 bases and J lost 5, with 10 bases in between. The length of the CDR3 is 11 residues. The CDR3 sequence is CSALSDETQYF. CDR3 sequence (DNA): TGCAGTGCCCTTAGCGACGAGACCCAGTACTTC.

This clone was seen a handful of times. The chain uses TRBV5-1 and TRBJ2-1; 9 nucleotides align to TRBD2. V shed 4 bases, J shed 4 bases, and the junction held 9 bases outside the gene matches. Per germline, CDR1 SGHRS and CDR2 YFSETQ. The CDR3 is made up of 16 amino acids. The CDR3 loop reads CASSVRPSGVYNEQFF. In nucleotides, the CDR3 is TGCGCCAGCAGCGTGAGGCCTAGCGGGGTATACAATGAGCAGTTCTTC.

This sequence joins TRBV24-1 and TRBJ2-5, with 11 bases that match TRBD2. The germline V gene has CDR1 KGHDR and CDR2 SFDVKD. Germline trimming cut 5 bases from V and 5 bases from J; bases unmatched to any gene: 12. This CDR3 region has 17 residues. The CDR3 sequence: CATSVPGLAVCKETQYF. The CDR3 DNA is TGTGCCACCAGTGTTCCGGGACTAGCGGTCTGCAAGGAGACCCAGTACTTC.

The chain recombines TRBV4-3 with TRBJ2-6; D ambiguous. Germline assignment: CDR1 LGHNA and CDR2 YSLEER. This CDR3 is 17 amino acids long. V dropped 1 base and J dropped 2 bases, with 12 bases sitting between them. Here the CDR3 DNA reads TGCGCCAGCAGCCAAGTCGTGATAAGGGCTGGGGCCAACGTCCTGACTTTC. Residues: CASSQVVIRAGANVLTF.

This chain uses TRBV4-3 with TRBJ1-2, with a weak D call TRBD1 (6 bases). The CDR3 has 16 residues. Germline V gives CDR1 LGHNA, CDR2 YSLEER. V shed 0 bases and J shed 2 bases, with 13 bases lying between them. DNA of the CDR3: TGCGCCAGCAGCCAAGATTTCCAAGGGGGGAACTATGGCTACACCTTC. Translated, it gives CASSQDFQGGNYGYTF.

The gene calls are TRBV2 and TRBJ2-3, with a tentative D call TRBD2 (5 bases). Per germline, CDR1 SNHLY and CDR2 FYNNEI. The CDR3 has 15 residues. V gave up 6 bases and J gave up 2 bases, with 15 bases separating them. CDR3 bases: TGTGCCAGCAGGTTGGGGAGATGGGTCACAGATACGCAGTATTTT. This gives the protein CASRLGRWVTDTQYF.

The chain uses TRBV5-1 and TRBJ1-5; the match to TRBD1 covers 7 bases. The CDR3 is 15 residues long. The V gene end was trimmed by 4 bases and the J gene end by 1 base; junction bases not matched to a gene: 5. The germline V gene encodes CDR1 SGHRS and CDR2 YFSETQ. DNA for the CDR3: TGCGCCAGCAGCCCGACAGGGAGAAGCAATCAGCCCCAGCATTTT. Residues: CASSPTGRSNQPQHF.

This chain uses TRBV19 with TRBJ1-2; D remains unclear. The germline V and J ends were trimmed by 1 base and 5 bases, with 8 bases remaining between them. This CDR3 is built from 13 residues. The germline gives CDR1 LNHDA, CDR2 SQIVND (reference sequence). CDR3 in DNA: TGTGCCAGTAGTATAGTGGGCGTTTATGGCTACACCTTC. Translation: CASSIVGVYGYTF.

The V call is TRBV24-1, the J call TRBJ1-6; 10 bases fit TRBD1. There are 17 residues in the CDR3. The J segment lost 8 bases and the V segment lost 4 bases, leaving 10 bases of the junction unmatched. Per germline, CDR1 KGHDR and CDR2 SFDVKD. The CDR3 DNA reads TGTGCCACCAGTGACCGAGTACCGGGACAGGGGCATTCACCCCTCCACTTT. Its protein product is CATSDRVPGQGHSPLHF.

The CDR3, as DNA: TGTGCCAGCAGCCACGACACCATGAACACTGAAGCTTTCTTT. Its protein is CASSHDTMNTEAFF. This chain connects TRBV3-1 (or the pseudogene TRBV3-2) to TRBJ1-1; D is undetermined. Germline lookup yields CDR1 LGHDT and CDR2 YNNKEL (reference sequence). V was clipped by 3 bases and J by 0 bases, with 8 bases between them. CDR3 length: 14 amino acids.

This clone was detected only a few times. The chain uses TRBV2 and TRBJ1-1; a possible D gene is TRBD1 (5 bases). Germline V gives CDR1 SNHLY, CDR2 FYNNEI. CDR3 length equals 13 residues. Trimming took 4 bases from V and 0 from J, leaving 6 bases between them. CDR3 sequence: CASSVQVNTEAFF. Here the CDR3 DNA reads TGTGCCAGCAGTGTACAGGTGAACACTGAAGCTTTCTTT.

The chain employs TRBV18 and TRBJ1-4, with D perhaps matching TRBD1 (6 bases). CDR3 length: 16 amino acids. Looked up from germline, CDR1 is KGHSH and CDR2 is LQKENI. V was trimmed by 5 bases and J by 3 bases, leaving 16 bases between them. The CDR3 region is CASSAWTVSANEKLFF. In DNA, the CDR3 is TGTGCCAGCTCAGCCTGGACAGTGAGCGCTAATGAAAAACTGTTTTTT.

The chain combines TRBV6-5 with TRBJ2-7, with D possibly being TRBD1 (6 bases). Germline values: CDR1 MNHEY, CDR2 SVGAGI. The ends were cut back, 0 bases at V and 3 bases at J, with 12 bases in the middle. The length of the CDR3 is 15 residues. The CDR3 here is CASSYSSQGGYEQYF. CDR3 sequence (DNA): TGTGCCAGCAGTTACTCGTCACAGGGCGGCTACGAGCAGTACTTC.

CDR3 sequence (DNA): TGTGCCTGGAGTCCCCGACAGGGAGAGTACTCTGGAAACACCATATATTTT. It is translated as CAWSPRQGEYSGNTIYF. The rearrangement uses TRBV30 and TRBJ1-3, with 7 bases matching TRBD1. Germline assignment: CDR1 GTSNPN and CDR2 SVGIG (reference sequence). The V gene end was trimmed by 2 bases and the J gene end by 0 bases; junction bases not matched to a gene: 10. The CDR3 runs 17 residues.